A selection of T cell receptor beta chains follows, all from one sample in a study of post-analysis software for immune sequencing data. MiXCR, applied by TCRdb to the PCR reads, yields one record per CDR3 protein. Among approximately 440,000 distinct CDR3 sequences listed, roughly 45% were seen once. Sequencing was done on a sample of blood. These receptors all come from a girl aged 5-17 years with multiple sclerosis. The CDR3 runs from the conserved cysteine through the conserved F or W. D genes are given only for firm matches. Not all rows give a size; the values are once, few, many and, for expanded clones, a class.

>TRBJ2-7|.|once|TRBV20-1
TGCAGTGCCCAGGCGCCCACCGTCCCGTACGAGCAGTACTTC
CSAQAPTVPYEQYF
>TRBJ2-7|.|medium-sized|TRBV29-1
TGCAGCGTTGGGGACCGCTACGAGCAGTACTTC
CSVGDRYEQYF
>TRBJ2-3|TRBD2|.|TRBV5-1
TGCGCCAGCAGCCCAGGACTAGCGGGACCCACAGATACGCAGTATTTT
CASSPGLAGPTDTQYF
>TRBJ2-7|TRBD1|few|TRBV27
TGTGCCAGCAGCACCACCGGGACAGGGGCCTACGAGCAGTACTTC
CASSTTGTGAYEQYF
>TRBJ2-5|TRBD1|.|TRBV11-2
TGTGCCAGCAGCTTAGGAACAGGGGTAGGAGAGACCCAGTACTTC
CASSLGTGVGETQYF
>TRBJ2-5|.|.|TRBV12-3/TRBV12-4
TGTGCCAGCAGTTTCCGGGGCAGTGTTAGAGAGATCCAGTACTTC
CASSFRGSVREIQYF
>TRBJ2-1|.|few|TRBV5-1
TGCGCCAGCAGCTTGGGACTAGGAACCTACAATGAGCAGTTCTTC
CASSLGLGTYNEQFF
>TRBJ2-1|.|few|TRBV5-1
TGCGCCAGCAGCCCAAGACTGACAAGCTCCTACAATGAGCAGTTCTTC
CASSPRLTSSYNEQFF
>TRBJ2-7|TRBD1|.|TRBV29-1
TGCAGCGTTGTAGAGGCAGGGGGCTCGGACTACGAGCAGTACTTC
CSVVEAGGSDYEQYF
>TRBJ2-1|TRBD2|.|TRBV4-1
TGCGCCAGCAGCCCACTAAAGCGGAGTGGGACTAGCGGGAATTACTACAATGAGCAGTTCTTC
CASSPLKRSGTSGNYYNEQFF
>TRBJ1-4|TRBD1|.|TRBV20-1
TGCAGTGCTAGGGACGGGACAGCGAATGAAAAACTGTTTTTT
CSARDGTANEKLFF
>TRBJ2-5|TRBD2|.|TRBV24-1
TGTGCCACCAGTGAGTCCGGACTAGCGGGAGGGGAGACCCAGTACTTC
CATSESGLAGGETQYF
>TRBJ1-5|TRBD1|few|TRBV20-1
TGCAGTGCTAGAGGACAGGGACGTCAGCCCCAGCATTTT
CSARGQGRQPQHF
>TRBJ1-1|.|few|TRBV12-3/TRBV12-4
TGTGCCAGCAGCGTTTGGGAACGAACTGAAGCTTTCTTT
CASSVWERTEAFF
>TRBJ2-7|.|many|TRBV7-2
TGTGCCAGCAGCCCCGCAGCCTACGAGCAGTACTTC
CASSPAAYEQYF
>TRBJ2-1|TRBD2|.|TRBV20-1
TGCAGTGCTAGCCTCCTAGCGGGAAGGAATGAGCAGTTCTTC
CSASLLAGRNEQFF
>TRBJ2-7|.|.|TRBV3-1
TGTGCCAGCAGCCTTACCGGACAGTCCTACGAGCAGTACTTC
CASSLTGQSYEQYF
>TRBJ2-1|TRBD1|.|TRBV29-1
TGCAGCGTTGATCGACAGGGCTCCTACAATGAGCAGTTCTTC
CSVDRQGSYNEQFF
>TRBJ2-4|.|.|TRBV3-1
TGTGCCAGCAGCCAAGAGTACCGGGAGCAGTACTTC
CASSQEYREQYF
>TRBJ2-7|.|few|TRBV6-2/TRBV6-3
TGTGCCAGCAGTTACTCGATCCTTCTCCCCGAGCAGTACTTC
CASSYSILLPEQYF
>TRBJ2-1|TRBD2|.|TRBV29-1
TGCAGCGTTACTCGGGAGGCCGTGGGGAATGAGCAGTTCTTC
CSVTREAVGNEQFF
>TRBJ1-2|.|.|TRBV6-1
TGTGCCAGCAGTGAAGGGGCGACCCCCCCGGAAGGCTACACCTTC
CASSEGATPPEGYTF
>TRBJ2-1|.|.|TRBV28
TGTGCCAGCAGTTTCACCGGTGATGAGCAGTTCTTC
CASSFTGDEQFF
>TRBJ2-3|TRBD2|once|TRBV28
TGTGCCAGCAGTGACAGCGGGAGGCGCACAGATACGCAGTATTTT
CASSDSGRRTDTQYF
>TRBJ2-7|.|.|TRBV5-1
TGCGCCAGCAGCTTTCTCCCAGGGCCTTCCTACGAGCAGTACTTC
CASSFLPGPSYEQYF
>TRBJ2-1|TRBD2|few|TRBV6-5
TGTGCCAGCAGTTACGTTGCGGGAGGGGGCAATGAGCAGTTCTTC
CASSYVAGGGNEQFF
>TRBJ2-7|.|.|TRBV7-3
TGTGCCAGCAGCTTAAAAGGGGTCGGCTCCTACGAGCAGTACTTC
CASSLKGVGSYEQYF
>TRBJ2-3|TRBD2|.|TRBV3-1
TGTGCCAGCAGCCAAGATGAATATGGGGGTCTAGCGGGAGGATCAGATACGCAGTATTTT
CASSQDEYGGLAGGSDTQYF
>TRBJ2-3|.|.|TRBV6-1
TGTGCCAGCAGGACTAGTACCGCAGATACGCAGTATTTT
CASRTSTADTQYF
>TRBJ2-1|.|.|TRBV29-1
TGCAGCGTTGGTTTCACTAGCCCCAATGAGCAGTTCTTC
CSVGFTSPNEQFF
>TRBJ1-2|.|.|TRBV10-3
TGTGCCATCACCGAGAGGGTTAGGGATGGCTACACCTTC
CAITERVRDGYTF
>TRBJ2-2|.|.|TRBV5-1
TGCGCCAGCAGCTTGGACTTGAACACCGGGGAGCTGTTTTTT
CASSLDLNTGELFF
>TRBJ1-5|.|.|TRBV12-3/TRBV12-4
TGTGCCAGCAGTTTAGGGGGGGTCAATCAGCCCCAGCATTTT
CASSLGGVNQPQHF
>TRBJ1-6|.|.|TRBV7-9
TGTGCCAGCAGTCGACCCGAGGCACCCCCCCACTTC
CASSRPEAPPHF
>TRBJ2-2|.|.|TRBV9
TGTGCCAGCAGCGCCCCGTGGGCAGGCTCGAACACCGGGGAGCTGTTTTTT
CASSAPWAGSNTGELFF
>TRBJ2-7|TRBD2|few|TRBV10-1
TGCGCCAGCAGTGACACCGGGACTAGCGGGAGTAGCTACGAGCAGTACTTC
CASSDTGTSGSSYEQYF
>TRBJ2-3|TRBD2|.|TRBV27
TGTGCCAGCAGTCCGTACCCGGGACTAGCGTCCACAGATACGCAGTATTTT
CASSPYPGLASTDTQYF
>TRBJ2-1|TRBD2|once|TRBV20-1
TGCAGTGCTAACCTGGGGACTAGCGAGGGAACCTACAATGAGCAGTTCTTC
CSANLGTSEGTYNEQFF
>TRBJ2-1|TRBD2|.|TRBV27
TGTGCCAGCAGCCCCTCTAGCGGGGGGGACAATGAGCAGTTCTTC
CASSPSSGGDNEQFF